This passage covers 21 T cell receptor beta chains from one sample sequenced in a study of control samples from healthy donors and cancer patients. Produced via immunoSEQ multiplex PCR; TCRdb's table is partial and in-frame only. The sample carries 150,000 or so clones, about 93% recorded once. Material: blood. The receptor set was obtained from a man in his forties or fifties in good health.

This clone came up once. This chain uses TRBV2 with TRBJ2-7, with D unclear. The CDR3 runs to 12 residues. The germline V gene encodes CDR1 SNHLY and CDR2 FYNNEI. Trimming stripped 2 bases from V and 5 bases from J, with 7 bases between. This CDR3 is CASSEWWDEQYF. Written as DNA, the CDR3 is TGTGCCAGCAGTGAATGGTGGGACGAGCAGTACTTC.

The chain uses TRBV3-1 (or the pseudogene TRBV3-2) and TRBJ1-5; TRBD1 agrees at 8 bases. V lost 4 bases, J lost 9 bases, and 5 bases stayed unmatched. CDR1 is LGHDT, CDR2 YNNKEL, per germline (reference sequence). The CDR3 loop spans 13 amino acids. DNA of the CDR3: TGTGCCAGCAGCCGCCCAGGGGGCGGGCCCCAGCATTTT. Its translation is CASSRPGGGPQHF.

V usage is TRBV4-2 and J usage is TRBJ1-4; no clear D. Germline V lookup: CDR1 LGHNA, CDR2 YNFKEQ. The CDR3 is 15 amino acids. The germline V and J ends were trimmed by 0 bases and 2 bases, with 7 bases remaining between them. Here the CDR3 reads CASSQERRTNEKLFF. CDR3 coding DNA: TGTGCCAGCAGCCAAGAGCGACGGACTAATGAAAAACTGTTTTTT.

The CDR3 spells CAISESFRRGTDTQYF. The CDR3 DNA follows: TGTGCCATCAGTGAGTCGTTCCGGCGGGGCACAGATACGCAGTATTTT. The rearrangement uses TRBV10-3 and TRBJ2-3; tentatively, D is TRBD2 (5 bases). The CDR3 has 16 amino acids. V lost 0 bases and J lost 1, with 11 bases in between. Germline assignment: CDR1 ENHRY and CDR2 SYGVKD.

This clone has more than one count but fewer than ten. This chain links TRBV3-1 (or the pseudogene TRBV3-2) with TRBJ1-4; 7 nucleotides agree with TRBD1. The CDR3 contains 15 residues. CDR1 LGHDT and CDR2 YNNKEL come from the germline V gene (reference sequence). V trimming: 2 bases; J trimming: 5 bases; junction bases outside the gene matches: 5. CDR3 nucleotide sequence: TGTGCCAGCAGCCAACCCGGGACAGAAAATGAAAAACTGTTTTTT. Its protein is CASSQPGTENEKLFF.

This chain connects TRBV5-4 to TRBJ2-7; 11 bases are a match to TRBD2. Germline assignment: CDR1 SGHNT and CDR2 YYREEE (reference sequence). CDR3 length: 15 amino acids. V lost 7 bases, J lost 7 bases, and 13 bases stayed unmatched. DNA for the CDR3: TGTGCCAGCCAGTTGCTGACTAGCGGGAACGGGGAGCAGTACTTC. Translating it yields CASQLLTSGNGEQYF. Drawing the rest from reference TRBV5-4 and TRBJ2-7, the complete variable domain is ETGVTQSPTHLIKTRGQQVTLRCSSQSGHNTVSWYQQALGQGPQFIFQYYREEENGRGNFPPRFSGLQFPNYSSELNVNALELDDSALYLCASQLLTSGNGEQYFGPGTRLTVT.

This clone was recorded once. CDR3 loop: CASRFFRDPPEAFF. The CDR3 nucleotides are TGTGCCAGTAGATTTTTCCGGGACCCACCTGAAGCTTTCTTT. V gene TRBV19 combines with J gene TRBJ1-1, with a weak D call TRBD1 (5 bases). Looked up from germline, CDR1 is LNHDA and CDR2 is SQIVND (reference sequence). The CDR3 consists of 14 residues. The V and J ends lost 6 bases and 6 bases respectively, with 17 bases between them. Combining the CDR3 with reference TRBV19 and TRBJ1-1 gives the whole variable domain DGGITQSPKYLFRKEGQNVTLSCEQNLNHDAMYWYRQDPGQGLRLIYYSQIVNDFQKGDIAEGYSVSREKKESFPLTVTSAQKNPTAFYLCASRFFRDPPEAFFGQGTRLTVV.

V usage is TRBV30 and J usage is TRBJ2-1; 10 positions match TRBD2. With V trimmed by 8 bases and J by 5 bases, 12 bases remained unmatched. The CDR3 contains 15 residues. In germline, CDR1 is GTSNPN, CDR2 SVGIG (reference sequence). The CDR3 nucleotides are TGTGCCAGATACGGGACTAGCGCGTCCAACAATGAGCAGTTCTTC. Translation gives CARYGTSASNNEQFF.

The chain recombines TRBV29-1 with TRBJ1-2; possibly TRBD1 for D (6 bases). This CDR3 comprises 11 residues. Germline assignment: CDR1 SQVTM and CDR2 ANQGSEA. V was trimmed by 7 bases and J by 5 bases, leaving 11 bases between them. The CDR3 sequence is CSALGAYGYTF. For the CDR3, the DNA is TGCAGCGCCCTGGGGGCGTATGGCTACACCTTC.

The CDR3: CATSRGGTGVSGNTIYF. For the CDR3, the DNA is TGTGCCACCAGCAGAGGAGGGACAGGCGTCTCTGGAAACACCATATATTTT. The V call is TRBV15, the J call TRBJ1-3; the match to TRBD1 covers 8 bases. This CDR3 is built from 17 residues. After removal of 1 base from V and 0 bases from J, the junction contained 5 bases not matched to a gene. Germline assignment: CDR1 LNHNV and CDR2 YYDKDF (reference sequence).

This sequence joins TRBV5-1 and TRBJ2-3, with no clear D. The CDR3 extends over 17 amino acids. The V end lost 0 bases, the J end lost 0 bases, and 14 bases lay between the germline ends. Germline values: CDR1 SGHRS, CDR2 YFSETQ. The CDR3 is CASSLEFASVSTDTQYF. Here the CDR3 DNA reads TGCGCCAGCAGCTTGGAGTTCGCATCAGTCAGCACAGATACGCAGTATTTT. Drawing the rest from reference TRBV5-1 and TRBJ2-3, the complete variable domain is KAGVTQTPRYLIKTRGQQVTLSCSPISGHRSVSWYQQTPGQGLQFLFEYFSETQRNKGNFPGRFSGRQFSNSRSEMNVSTLELGDSALYLCASSLEFASVSTDTQYFGPGTRLTVL.

The rearrangement uses TRBV24-1 and TRBJ2-2; D uncertain. Trimming removed 2 bases from V and 4 bases from J, with 4 bases in between. Germline V lookup: CDR1 KGHDR, CDR2 SFDVKD. This CDR3 has 13 residues. The CDR3 nucleotides are TGTGCCACCAGTGATTACGGCACCGGGGAGCTGTTTTTT. Its translation: CATSDYGTGELFF.

This clone was observed a single time. The V and J genes are TRBV12-3 or TRBV12-4 and TRBJ2-7; no clear D gene. Trimming stripped 6 bases from V and 5 bases from J, with 8 bases between. This CDR3 has 11 amino acids. CDR3 in DNA: TGTGCCAGCAGACAAACCCACGAGCAGTACTTC. Translated: CASRQTHEQYF.

This sequence joins TRBV10-1 and TRBJ2-1; no definite D call. Trimming removed 4 bases from V and 8 bases from J, with 12 bases in between. This CDR3 has 13 amino acids. Germline V gives CDR1 WNHNN, CDR2 SYGVQD (reference sequence). As DNA, the CDR3 is TGCGCCAGCAGTGGTTCGGCAAGGGATGAGCAGTTCTTC. It is translated as CASSGSARDEQFF.

The chain is built from TRBV3-1 (or the pseudogene TRBV3-2) and TRBJ2-1; 10 nucleotides line up with TRBD2. Per germline, CDR1 LGHDT and CDR2 YNNKEL (reference sequence). Trimming removed 3 bases from V and 7 bases from J; junction bases left unmatched: 3. The CDR3 spans 14 residues. The CDR3 protein is CASSQGLAWNEQFF. As DNA, the CDR3 is TGTGCCAGCAGCCAGGGACTAGCGTGGAATGAGCAGTTCTTC.

This rearrangement joins TRBV30 to TRBJ1-4; 8 bases fit TRBD1. The CDR3 extends over 12 amino acids. The J segment lost 8 bases and the V segment lost 8 bases, leaving 7 bases of the junction unmatched. CDR1 and CDR2 (germline): GTSNPN, SVGIG (reference sequence). The CDR3 protein is CARGQGTEKLFF. CDR3 in DNA: TGTGCCCGTGGACAGGGTACAGAAAAACTGTTTTTT.

This rearrangement joins TRBV10-1 to TRBJ1-1; 8 bases fit TRBD1. This CDR3 contains 14 residues. The V segment lost 6 bases and the J segment 1 base; nucleotides outside the gene matches: 4. Germline CDR1 reads WNHNN; CDR2 reads SYGVQD (reference sequence). CDR3 nucleotide sequence: TGCGCCAGCAGGAAGGGACAGGAGAACACTGAAGCTTTCTTT. The encoded protein is CASRKGQENTEAFF.

The V gene is TRBV29-1, the J gene TRBJ2-5, with 8 bases matching TRBD2. V was pared by 6 bases and J by 1 base, with 7 bases of the junction left unmatched. The CDR3 is 14 amino acids. Germline-derived CDR1 and CDR2 are SQVTM and ANQGSEA. The CDR3 DNA is TGCAGCGTGATTAGCGGGATCCGCCAAGAGACCCAGTACTTC. Translation: CSVISGIRQETQYF.

V gene TRBV18 combines with J gene TRBJ1-1; D unresolved. CDR1 KGHSH and CDR2 LQKENI come from the germline V gene. The CDR3 is 13 residues long. Trimming cost V 2 bases and J 11 bases, with 15 bases left between them. DNA of the CDR3: TGTGCCAGCTCACCAATGCAAGACTCGGAGGCTTTCTTT. Translated: CASSPMQDSEAFF.

This chain links TRBV7-3 with TRBJ2-3; TRBD2 agrees at 14 bases. Germline V gives CDR1 SGHTA, CDR2 FQGTGA. The CDR3 is made up of 16 amino acids. With 2 bases clipped from V and 4 bases from J, the junction kept 2 bases outside the gene matches. The CDR3 nucleotides read TGTGCCAGCAGCTTAGGGGGACTAGCGGGGGCAGATACGCAGTATTTT. It specifies CASSLGGLAGADTQYF.

This clone is a singleton in its sample. The rearrangement joins TRBV5-1 to TRBJ1-1, with D maybe TRBD1 (6 bases). Per germline, CDR1 SGHRS and CDR2 YFSETQ. V was pared by 6 bases and J by 1 base, with 13 bases between. The CDR3 loop spans 14 amino acids. CDR3 in amino acids: CASIRDIQNTEAFF. The CDR3 region has the DNA TGCGCCAGCATCCGGGACATACAGAACACTGAAGCTTTCTTT. Variable domain in full (rest from reference TRBV5-1 and TRBJ1-1): KAGVTQTPRYLIKTRGQQVTLSCSPISGHRSVSWYQQTPGQGLQFLFEYFSETQRNKGNFPGRFSGRQFSNSRSEMNVSTLELGDSALYLCASIRDIQNTEAFFGQGTRLTVV.